The rows below give T cell receptor beta chains drawn from one sample of a study of blood T cell repertoires in COVID-19. The data were produced by immunoSEQ multiplex PCR, yet TCRdb's version contains in-frame clones alone and is incomplete. The sample gives just over 300,000 clones, nearly 90% of which show up once; 1.5% to 2% is in the top ten. The specimen was peripheral blood. These receptors originate from a woman between 25 and 40 years old with COVID-19, enrolled during active disease. Both conserved end residues are part of each CDR3.

V	J	CDR3
TRBV11-3	TRBJ2-7	CASSLSGGGAGEQYF
TRBV6-1	TRBJ2-7	CASSDLGTPYEQYF
TRBV4-1	TRBJ1-3	CASSHLAGRSGNTIYF
TRBV6-5	TRBJ2-7	CASRLSGGPYEQYF
TRBV28	TRBJ1-5	CASRSGGSNQPQHF
TRBV5-4	TRBJ1-1	CASSLVSGMNTEAFF
TRBV30	TRBJ1-3	CAWSAGLAGQVGNTIYF
TRBV13	TRBJ2-5	CASSSRTRNQETQYF
TRBV3-1/TRBV3-2	TRBJ1-4	CASSETGGEKLFF
TRBV10-1	TRBJ2-1	CASSESGVGQGANNEQFF
TRBV21-1	TRBJ1-2	CASSHHRRTGEGYTF
TRBV24-1	TRBJ1-1	CATSAGANTEAFF
TRBV4-3	TRBJ1-4	CASSQGNRQEKLFF
TRBV6-5	TRBJ1-2	CASKGSTLYGYTF
TRBV3-1/TRBV3-2	TRBJ2-4	CASSQEWGAGVHF
TRBV28	TRBJ1-1	CASEMASEAFF
TRBV7-2	TRBJ1-2	CASSYPRSGPNYGYTF
TRBV3-1/TRBV3-2	TRBJ2-3	CASSRYEGTSGADTQYF
TRBV27	TRBJ1-2	CASSTGWGSTGYTF
TRBV4-1	TRBJ2-1	CASSQVLAGYFEQFF
TRBV27	TRBJ2-2	CASSLTGAGAGSGELFF
TRBV27	TRBJ1-5	CASSLSRVGNQPQHF
TRBV12-3/TRBV12-4	TRBJ1-1	CASSFGRTVEAFF
TRBV5-6	TRBJ1-2	CASRMEGTYGYTF
TRBV12-3/TRBV12-4	TRBJ2-1	CASEIWGGNEQFF
TRBV6-1	TRBJ1-1	CASSDRDRVVNTEAFF
TRBV19	TRBJ1-1	CASSAGQKNTEAFF